Here is one T cell receptor beta chain with its context. The data belong to a study of blood T cells in healthy people across ages. Sample-barcoded 5' priming and a J-beta primer mix drove a second PCR of 7 to 11 cycles. The authors tagged each cDNA molecule using a template-switch adaptor with 12 random nucleotides. Every sample produced at least 2.5 million CDR3-containing paired-end reads. TCRdb fed the 5' RACE reads into MiXCR, producing one record per CDR3 protein. The sample has around 800,000 distinct CDR3 sequences; roughly 25% are singletons. CDR3 length equals 15 residues. Trimming took off 3 bases at V and 8 bases at J, with 14 bases between the two ends. Germline assignment: CDR1 MGHDK and CDR2 SYGVNS. This sample also appeared in a second study, on T cells of mothers and their children. From that paper: Donors were a few healthy Caucasian mothers and their six children. Each child contributed 3.1 million or so TCR beta CDR3 reads, while each mother contributed over 8 million.

The TCR was taken from a boy younger than 18 in good health. The rearrangement joins TRBV25-1 to TRBJ1-6; D is perhaps TRBD1 (6 bases). The sample consisted of blood. This CDR3 is CASSDTGIGDSPLHF. CDR3 bases: TGTGCCAGCAGTGATACAGGGATCGGAGATTCACCCCTCCACTTT.